The rows below give T cell receptor beta chains drawn from one sample of a study of blood T cell repertoires in COVID-19. TCRdb's table, derived via immunoSEQ multiplex PCR, lists solely in-frame clones and lacks some. The sample comprises approximately 150,000 clones, around 81% of which are singletons, and 10% to 15% rests with the top ten. The sample taken for sequencing was peripheral blood. The source of these receptors is an older man who had recovered from COVID-19. The CDR3 runs from the conserved cysteine through the conserved F or W. Each record gives: CDR3 length, J gene, D gene, clone size, V gene, CDR3 protein, CDR3 DNA. D genes are given only for firm matches. Only part of the rows carry a size: once, few, many, or a class if the clone is expanded.

CDR3 length: 17; J gene: TRBJ1-1; D gene: TRBD1; clone size: NA; V gene: TRBV29-1; CDR3 protein: CSVAPKGRSGTGVEAFF; CDR3 DNA: TGCAGCGTTGCCCCAAAAGGGAGATCCGGGACAGGCGTTGAAGCTTTCTTT
CDR3 length: 14; J gene: TRBJ2-7; D gene: TRBD2; clone size: NA; V gene: TRBV10-1; CDR3 protein: CASSGGGETYEQYF; CDR3 DNA: TGCGCCAGCAGTGGTGGGGGGGAAACCTACGAGCAGTACTTC
CDR3 length: 14; J gene: TRBJ2-1; D gene: TRBD1; clone size: NA; V gene: TRBV19; CDR3 protein: CASSPGQGSGEQFF; CDR3 DNA: TGTGCCAGTAGTCCGGGACAGGGATCGGGTGAGCAGTTCTTC
CDR3 length: 15; J gene: TRBJ2-5; D gene: NA; clone size: NA; V gene: TRBV7-7; CDR3 protein: CASSSTGKDQETQYF; CDR3 DNA: TGTGCTAGCAGTTCTACAGGGAAGGACCAAGAGACCCAGTACTTC
CDR3 length: 13; J gene: TRBJ2-6; D gene: NA; clone size: NA; V gene: TRBV6-5; CDR3 protein: CASSLPGANVLTF; CDR3 DNA: TGTGCCAGCAGCCTCCCTGGGGCCAACGTCCTGACTTTC
CDR3 length: 13; J gene: TRBJ1-2; D gene: NA; clone size: once; V gene: TRBV18; CDR3 protein: CASSPEADYGYTF; CDR3 DNA: TGTGCCAGCTCACCGGAGGCGGACTATGGCTACACCTTC
CDR3 length: 15; J gene: TRBJ2-1; D gene: TRBD2; clone size: NA; V gene: TRBV3-1/TRBV3-2; CDR3 protein: CASSSSGGTYNEQFF; CDR3 DNA: TGTGCCAGCAGCTCTAGCGGGGGAACCTACAATGAGCAGTTCTTC
CDR3 length: 12; J gene: TRBJ2-7; D gene: TRBD2; clone size: NA; V gene: TRBV12-3/TRBV12-4; CDR3 protein: CASSGTRPEQYF; CDR3 DNA: TGTGCCAGCAGCGGGACTAGACCTGAGCAGTACTTC
CDR3 length: 13; J gene: TRBJ2-1; D gene: NA; clone size: NA; V gene: TRBV9; CDR3 protein: CASEILDSNEQFF; CDR3 DNA: TGTGCCAGCGAGATCCTGGACAGCAATGAGCAGTTCTTC
CDR3 length: 14; J gene: TRBJ1-1; D gene: NA; clone size: NA; V gene: TRBV7-2; CDR3 protein: CASSLWREGTEAFF; CDR3 DNA: TGTGCCAGCAGCTTATGGCGGGAGGGCACTGAAGCTTTCTTT
CDR3 length: 16; J gene: TRBJ2-1; D gene: TRBD2; clone size: NA; V gene: TRBV18; CDR3 protein: CASSGTGTSGRNEQFF; CDR3 DNA: TGTGCCAGCTCAGGAACCGGGACTAGCGGGAGAAATGAGCAGTTCTTC